Listed below are T cell receptor beta chains from one sample, sequenced in a study of shared clonotypes between healthy human individuals. Only in-frame clones appear in the TCRdb table, and some are missing; sequencing was by immunoSEQ multiplex PCR. The sample contains 1.5 million to 2.5 million clones, about 95% of which appear only once. The specimen was naive CD8+ T cells sorted from blood. The receptors originated from a man younger than 35 in good health. Both conserved end residues are part of each CDR3. D genes are given only for firm matches.

>TRBJ1-4|TRBD1|TRBV28
CASRPGTDTNEKLFF
TGTGCCAGCAGACCCGGGACAGATACTAATGAAAAACTGTTTTTT
>TRBJ2-1|TRBD1|TRBV27
CASSLSRTGVYGEQFF
TGTGCCAGCAGTTTATCGAGGACAGGGGTATACGGTGAGCAGTTCTTC
>TRBJ2-1|.|TRBV4-3
CASSQEVPHEQFF
TGCGCCAGCAGCCAAGAGGTCCCCCATGAGCAGTTCTTC
>TRBJ2-7|.|TRBV10-2
CASSESGSSYEQYF
TGCGCCAGCAGTGAGTCCGGGAGCTCCTACGAGCAGTACTTC
>TRBJ1-2|.|TRBV7-9
CASSLFSGIGYTF
TGTGCCAGCAGCTTATTTTCCGGTATTGGCTACACCTTC
>TRBJ1-1|TRBD1|TRBV7-9
CASSSLDRGLNTEAFF
TGTGCCAGCAGCTCCCTGGACAGGGGGTTGAACACTGAAGCTTTCTTT
>TRBJ1-3|.|TRBV5-4
CASSSEAGNTIYF
TGTGCCAGCAGCTCTGAGGCTGGAAACACCATATATTTT
>TRBJ2-1|.|TRBV7-9
CASSPSSEGYFEQFF
TGTGCCAGCAGCCCATCTAGCGAAGGGTACTTTGAGCAGTTCTTC
>TRBJ1-2|TRBD1|TRBV9
CASSTGQGVNYGYTF
TGTGCCAGCAGCACCGGACAGGGGGTTAACTATGGCTACACCTTC
>TRBJ2-7|.|TRBV4-1
CASSQDLYEQYF
TGCGCCAGCAGCCAAGATCTCTACGAGCAGTACTTC
>TRBJ1-1|TRBD1|TRBV7-9
CASQGAVTEAFF
TGTGCCAGCCAGGGGGCGGTTACTGAAGCTTTCTTT
>TRBJ2-7|.|TRBV5-4
CASSRGLAGDEQYF
TGTGCCAGCAGCCGGGGGCTTGCAGGGGATGAGCAGTACTTC